These T cell receptor beta chains were read from a single sample in a study of CD8+CD57+ T cells in acquired aplastic anemia. TCRdb re-derived calls from the reads in MiXCR, one entry per CDR3 protein. This table holds just over 450,000 distinct CDR3 sequences, around 33% found once. The sequenced sample was sorted CD4+, CD8+, or CD8+CD57+ T cells (not recorded which) from PBMCs. These receptors originate from a human donor with aplastic anemia. CDR3s include the opening cysteine and the closing phenylalanine or tryptophan. Each record gives: clone size, J gene, CDR3 length, D gene, V gene, CDR3 protein, CDR3 DNA. D genes are given only for firm matches. Clone size is given for some rows only: seen once, a few or many times, or a class if the clone is expanded.

NA | TRBJ2-6 | 16 | NA | TRBV29-1 | CSPGASGSSGANVLTF | TGCAGCCCGGGGGCTAGCGGTAGCTCTGGGGCCAACGTCCTGACTTTC
NA | TRBJ1-3 | 9 | NA | TRBV7-9 | CASSNTIYF | TGTGCCAGCAGCAACACCATATATTTT
many | TRBJ1-4 | 15 | NA | TRBV2 | CASRGISTTNEKLFF | TGTGCCAGCAGGGGTATCTCGACAACTAATGAAAAACTGTTTTTT
many | TRBJ2-1 | 15 | NA | TRBV5-1 | CASSLVASGENEQFF | TGCGCCAGCAGCTTGGTGGCTAGTGGCGAAAATGAGCAGTTCTTC
many | TRBJ2-5 | 12 | NA | TRBV2 | CASSEVRETQYF | TGTGCCAGCAGTGAAGTTCGAGAGACCCAGTACTTC
NA | TRBJ1-2 | 15 | TRBD1 | TRBV5-6 | CASSPVRQGEYGYTF | TGTGCCAGCTCACCTGTGAGACAGGGGGAATACGGCTACACCTTC
NA | TRBJ2-1 | 15 | TRBD1 | TRBV7-6 | CASSSTGGQEGEQFF | TGTGCCAGCAGCTCAACAGGGGGCCAGGAGGGTGAGCAGTTCTTC
NA | TRBJ2-7 | 13 | NA | TRBV2 | CASSPSRGNEQYF | TGTGCCAGCAGCCCTAGCAGGGGCAACGAGCAGTACTTC
few | TRBJ1-1 | 13 | NA | TRBV5-4 | CASSLVRGPEAFF | TGTGCCAGCAGCTTGGTGAGGGGTCCTGAAGCTTTCTTT
NA | TRBJ2-7 | 16 | TRBD2 | TRBV20-1 | CSASGLAGSSSYEQYF | TGCAGTGCTAGCGGCCTAGCGGGTTCCTCCTCCTACGAGCAGTACTTC
NA | TRBJ2-7 | 15 | NA | TRBV15 | CATSRKGGIGDEQYF | TGTGCCACCAGTCGAAAAGGGGGGATTGGCGACGAGCAGTACTTC
NA | TRBJ2-5 | 16 | NA | TRBV7-6 | CASSLSVKEYQETQYF | TGTGCCAGCAGCTTATCGGTCAAGGAATACCAAGAGACCCAGTACTTC
NA | TRBJ2-6 | 18 | NA | TRBV12-3/TRBV12-4 | CASRSYRDTSSGANVLTF | TGTGCCAGCAGGTCGTACCGGGATACTTCCTCTGGGGCCAACGTCCTGACTTTC
many | TRBJ2-5 | 15 | TRBD1 | TRBV7-2 | CASSLDRGKGETQYF | TGTGCCAGCAGCTTGGACAGGGGAAAGGGGGAGACCCAGTACTTC
NA | TRBJ1-4 | 17 | NA | TRBV10-3 | CAIRGTGPGGPNEKLFF | TGTGCCATCAGAGGTACAGGTCCCGGGGGCCCTAATGAAAAACTGTTTTTT
many | TRBJ1-2 | 13 | NA | TRBV12-3/TRBV12-4 | CASSIQGLYGYTF | TGTGCCAGCAGTATTCAGGGGTTATATGGCTACACCTTC
many | TRBJ1-1 | 14 | NA | TRBV25-1 | CASSRNRSNTEAFF | TGTGCCAGCAGTCGAAACAGGTCAAACACTGAAGCTTTCTTT
many | TRBJ1-5 | 13 | NA | TRBV12-3/TRBV12-4 | CASSLVEGQPQHF | TGTGCCAGCAGTTTAGTCGAAGGACAGCCCCAGCATTTT
NA | TRBJ1-1 | 13 | NA | TRBV14 | CASSRARVTEAFF | TGTGCCAGCAGCCGGGCCCGGGTTACAGAAGCTTTCTTT
many | TRBJ1-2 | 14 | NA | TRBV7-2 | CASSLEMGGYGYTF | TGTGCCAGCAGCTTAGAGATGGGGGGCTATGGCTACACCTTC
NA | TRBJ1-4 | 14 | NA | TRBV10-2 | CASSTSGTLEKLFF | TGTGCCAGCAGTACATCCGGGACACTTGAAAAACTGTTTTTT
once | TRBJ2-6 | 19 | TRBD1 | TRBV19 | CASRRTAGTGGSGANVLTF | TGTGCCAGTAGACGAACCGCCGGGACAGGGGGCTCTGGGGCCAACGTCCTGACTTTC